Here is one TCR beta chain with its context. TCRdb re-called the 5' RACE reads through MiXCR, storing one row per CDR3 protein. The sample records around 690,000 distinct CDR3 sequences, roughly 20% being singletons. The source of the sample is a study of identical twins. V lost 5 bases and J lost 1, with 19 bases in between. The CDR3 extends over 16 amino acids. CDR1 DFQATT and CDR2 SNEGSKA come from the germline V gene (reference sequence). These data were also reused for a study on T cells expressing NK-cell markers. That publication notes: Of the CD8+ T cell pool in roughly six donors, roughly 1.0-7.5% was accounted for by dominant NKG2C+ clonotypes.

The V gene is TRBV20-1, the J gene TRBJ2-3; unclear D gene. The specimen was PBMCs. The sequence came from a woman aged 18-35 years in good health. The CDR3 reads CSASERTFWGTDTQYF. In nucleotides, the CDR3 is TGCAGTGCTTCCGAAAGGACGTTTTGGGGCACAGATACGCAGTATTTT.